This T cell receptor (beta chain) was recovered during a study of shared clonotypes between healthy human individuals. Regarding this clone: Its antigen is as yet unknown.

Recent vaccinations or acute infections were absent in the healthy HIV-negative adult donors. For every subset, genomic DNA was evenly distributed across several immunoSEQ plates. TCRdb keeps only in-frame clones here, not all; method: immunoSEQ multiplex PCR. The sample lists approximately 1.4 million clones, approximately 98% occurring once. The germline V gene has CDR1 SGHVS and CDR2 FNYEAQ. V was clipped by 0 bases and J by 8 bases; unmatched bases: 16. This CDR3 has 18 amino acids. Overall study results and limits: Specimens sampled were limited to blood, with tissue repertoires likely differing. The study's rarefaction showed incomplete sorted-subset sequencing despite large depth.

The chain has TRBV7-6 and TRBJ2-3, with 8 bases identical to TRBD1. The receptor comes from a man aged 30 to 39 in good health. Sequencing input: naive CD4+ T cells sorted from blood. Subset specified: CD45RA+ positively selected. In DNA, the CDR3 is TGTGCCAGCAGCTTAGCGAAGGACCCAGGGGGCGCCCCGGGTACGCAGTATTTT. Its translation is CASSLAKDPGGAPGTQYF.